The next 31 T cell receptor beta chains were all read from a single sample in a study of immune evolution from preneoplasia to lung adenocarcinoma. The table came from immunoSEQ multiplex PCR; TCRdb's copy has only in-frame clones and leaves some out. Of 8,500 to 14,000 clones in the sample, 86% were seen once. Sequenced: FFPE invasive lung adenocarcinoma tissue. The receptor source for this set is a person aged 65 to 85 with invasive lung adenocarcinoma.

V usage is TRBV7-9 and J usage is TRBJ2-3; tentatively, D is TRBD1 (6 bases). Germline V gene lookup returns CDR1 SEHNR and CDR2 FQNEAQ (reference sequence). Trimming removed 2 bases at V and 2 bases at J, with 14 bases between. The CDR3 has 16 residues. DNA of the CDR3: TGTGCCAGCAGCTTATCCACGGGACAAACCACAGATACGCAGTATTTT. It encodes CASSLSTGQTTDTQYF. Filled out from reference TRBV7-9 and TRBJ2-3, the complete variable domain reads DTGVSQNPRHKITKRGQNVTFRCDPISEHNRLYWYRQTLGQGPEFLTYFQNEAQLEKSRLLSDRFSAERPKGSFSTLEIQRTEQGDSAMYLCASSLSTGQTTDTQYFGPGTRLTVL.

V usage is TRBV28 and J usage is TRBJ2-7, with 7 bases identical to TRBD1. This CDR3 has 14 residues. Germline V gene lookup returns CDR1 MDHEN and CDR2 SYDVKM. J was trimmed by 2 bases and V by 6 bases; bases with no gene match: 7. CDR3: CASSRQGSAYEQYF. The CDR3 coding sequence is TGTGCCAGCAGCCGACAGGGTAGTGCCTACGAGCAGTACTTC.

This rearrangement joins TRBV2 to TRBJ1-5; no definite D call. V lost 1 base, J lost 3 bases, and 10 bases lay in between. Germline lookup yields CDR1 SNHLY and CDR2 FYNNEI. This CDR3 has 15 residues. Written as DNA, the CDR3 is TGTGCCAGCAGTGAAGAAAGGTCAGTCAATCAGCCCCAGCATTTT. Residues: CASSEERSVNQPQHF.

The V call is TRBV5-1, the J call TRBJ2-7; the D gene is possibly TRBD2 (5 bases). The CDR3 is 14 amino acids. Germline CDR1 and CDR2: SGHRS and YFSETQ. V lost 4 bases to trimming and J lost 2 bases, with 13 bases between them. This CDR3 reads CASSLDLAPYEQYF. In DNA, the CDR3 is TGCGCCAGCAGCCTTGACCTAGCCCCCTACGAGCAGTACTTC.

V and J are TRBV29-1 and TRBJ2-4; no firm D call. The V and J ends lost 4 bases and 1 base respectively, with 14 bases between them. In germline, CDR1 is SQVTM, CDR2 ANQGSEA. This CDR3 has 15 amino acids. CDR3 coding DNA: TGCAGCGTTGTTCAGAGGCCCGAGGCCAAAAACATTCAGTACTTC. This encodes CSVVQRPEAKNIQYF.

The V and J genes are TRBV11-2 and TRBJ2-5; the match to TRBD2 covers 9 bases. V trimming: 5 bases; J trimming: 7 bases; junction bases outside the gene matches: 8. Germline V gene data show CDR1 as SGHAT and CDR2 as FQNNGV. The CDR3 is made up of 14 amino acids. CDR3 sequence (DNA): TGTGCCAGCAGCACCTACTTGCGGGAGGGGACCCAGTACTTC. The encoded protein is CASSTYLREGTQYF.

A few counts support this clone. V and J are TRBV5-6 and TRBJ2-7, with TRBD1 matching 8 bases. Unmatched junction bases numbered 11, after V lost 0 bases and J lost 3 bases. There are 17 residues in the CDR3. The germline CDR1 and CDR2 sequences are SGHDT and YYEEEE. The CDR3 here is CASSLARDRRNFYEQYF. In DNA, the CDR3 is TGTGCCAGCAGCTTGGCCCGGGACAGGCGAAATTTCTACGAGCAGTACTTC.

This chain joins TRBV11-2 and TRBJ2-7, with 7 bases aligning to TRBD2. CDR1 SGHAT and CDR2 FQNNGV come from the germline V gene. Trimming took 5 bases from V and 12 from J; bases not matched to a gene: 13. This CDR3 has 13 residues. CDR3 nucleotides: TGTGCCAGCAGCCCAGTGGGGACTACTTCGGGGTACTTC. This sequence encodes CASSPVGTTSGYF.

The genes are TRBV9 and TRBJ1-1; 7 bases line up with TRBD1. CDR3 size: 17 residues. The V and J ends lost 0 bases and 3 bases, in that order; junction bases with no gene match: 11. In germline, CDR1 is SGDLS, CDR2 YYNGEE. This CDR3 reads CASSVGAGGMGYTEAFF. CDR3 nucleotide sequence: TGTGCCAGCAGCGTAGGTGCAGGGGGAATGGGGTACACTGAAGCTTTCTTT.

The chain combines TRBV7-9 with TRBJ1-4, with D possibly TRBD1 on 6 matching bases. The germline V and J ends were trimmed by 5 bases and 0 bases, with 13 bases remaining between them. The CDR3 has 16 residues. Germline V gives CDR1 SEHNR, CDR2 FQNEAQ (reference sequence). CDR3 bases: TGTGCCAGCAGCGGTTACAACAGGGCAACTAATGAAAAACTGTTTTTT. Residues: CASSGYNRATNEKLFF.

The gene calls are TRBV19 and TRBJ1-1; TRBD1 might be the D (5 bases). V was trimmed by 4 bases and J by 0 bases, leaving 9 bases between them. CDR1 is LNHDA and CDR2 is SQIVND in the germline V gene (reference sequence). The CDR3 runs to 14 residues. The CDR3 DNA reads TGTGCCAGTAGTACAGGGAACATGAACACTGAAGCTTTCTTT. Its translation is CASSTGNMNTEAFF.

The V and J genes are TRBV18 and TRBJ1-3; D is possibly TRBD1 (5 bases). Trimming left V 2 bases short and J 0 bases short, with 8 bases between. The germline V gene encodes CDR1 KGHSH and CDR2 LQKENI. The CDR3 extends over 15 amino acids. CDR3 amino acids: CASSPSGGSGNTIYF. In DNA form, the CDR3 reads TGTGCCAGCTCACCATCGGGGGGCTCTGGAAACACCATATATTTT.

V usage is TRBV7-9 and J usage is TRBJ2-1; D gene uncertain. V shed 2 bases and J shed 8 bases, with 7 bases lying between them. Germline CDR1 reads SEHNR; CDR2 reads FQNEAQ (reference sequence). The CDR3 has 12 residues. The CDR3 region has the DNA TGTGCCAGCAGCTTATCTTTTGATGAGCAGTTCTTC. Translating gives CASSLSFDEQFF.

The CDR3 is CASRGEGYQPQHF. The CDR3 bases are TGTGCCAGCAGGGGAGAGGGCTATCAGCCCCAGCATTTT. V gene TRBV7-2 combines with J gene TRBJ1-5; D is unclear. In germline, CDR1 is SGHTA, CDR2 FQGNSA. V shed 6 bases and J shed 5 bases, with 11 bases lying between them. The CDR3 is 13 amino acids.

The chain uses TRBV5-6 and TRBJ2-2, with TRBD1 as a possible D gene (6 bases). This CDR3 spans 13 amino acids. V shed 6 bases and J shed 6 bases, with 12 bases lying between them. Per germline, CDR1 SGHDT and CDR2 YYEEEE. The CDR3: CASNLQGPGELFF. CDR3 bases: TGTGCCAGCAACTTACAGGGACCCGGGGAGCTGTTTTTT.

The chain carries TRBV7-9 and TRBJ1-2; TRBD1 matches 11 bases. The CDR3 covers 15 residues. CDR1 is SEHNR, CDR2 FQNEAQ, per germline (reference sequence). J lost 3 bases, V lost 5 bases, and 5 bases had no gene match. Here the CDR3 DNA reads TGTGCCAGCAGCCGCCGGGACAGGGGGGACTATGGCTACACCTTC. This encodes CASSRRDRGDYGYTF. Supplemented by reference TRBV7-9 and TRBJ1-2, the full variable domain reads DTGVSQNPRHKITKRGQNVTFRCDPISEHNRLYWYRQTLGQGPEFLTYFQNEAQLEKSRLLSDRFSAERPKGSFSTLEIQRTEQGDSAMYLCASSRRDRGDYGYTFGSGTRLTVV.

This sequence joins TRBV2 and TRBJ1-2, with TRBD1 matching over 7 bases. Trimming cost V 11 bases and J 12 bases; bases outside gene matches: 6. The germline gives CDR1 SNHLY, CDR2 FYNNEI. The CDR3 has 9 residues. As DNA, the CDR3 is TGTGCCTCCGGGACAGTTAACACCTTC. Translated: CASGTVNTF.

The rearrangement uses TRBV30 and TRBJ1-2, with 9 bases aligning to TRBD1. Germline CDR1 reads GTSNPN; CDR2 reads SVGIG (reference sequence). V was clipped by 0 bases and J by 6 bases; unmatched bases: 5. The CDR3 has 14 amino acids. CDR3 sequence: CAWSVEDRGNGYTF. CDR3 sequence (DNA): TGTGCCTGGAGTGTAGAGGACAGGGGAAATGGCTACACCTTC.

The rearrangement uses TRBV10-3 and TRBJ1-1; TRBD1 is a possible D gene (6 bases). The V gene's germline CDR1 is ENHRY and CDR2 SYGVKD. The ends were cut back, 9 bases at V and 8 bases at J, with 13 bases in the middle. The CDR3 extends over 11 amino acids. The CDR3 DNA sequence: TGTGCCATTAGGACAGACTTAGAAGCTTTCTTT. Translating gives CAIRTDLEAFF.

This sequence joins TRBV5-1 and TRBJ2-1; 9 bases match TRBD2. Germline trimming cut 4 bases from V and 4 bases from J; bases unmatched to any gene: 3. Germline CDR1 and CDR2: SGHRS and YFSETQ. The length of the CDR3 is 14 residues. The CDR3 spells CASSGSGGYNEQFF. CDR3 nucleotides: TGCGCCAGCAGCGGGAGCGGGGGGTACAATGAGCAGTTCTTC. The variable domain in full, completed from reference TRBV5-1 and TRBJ2-1, reads KAGVTQTPRYLIKTRGQQVTLSCSPISGHRSVSWYQQTPGQGLQFLFEYFSETQRNKGNFPGRFSGRQFSNSRSEMNVSTLELGDSALYLCASSGSGGYNEQFFGPGTRLTVL.

The V gene is TRBV7-2, the J gene TRBJ1-1; possibly TRBD1 for D (5 bases). V was shortened by 5 bases and J by 3 bases, with 10 bases between the two germline ends. CDR3 length equals 13 residues. Germline CDR1 SGHTA, CDR2 FQGNSA. This CDR3 is CASSLLGDTEAFF. CDR3 in DNA: TGTGCCAGCAGCCTCCTGGGGGACACTGAAGCTTTCTTT.

The chain uses TRBV27 and TRBJ1-4; 7 bases agree with TRBD1. The CDR3 length is 15 residues. V was pared by 5 bases and J by 5 bases, with 8 bases of the junction left unmatched. Germline CDR1 reads MNHEY; CDR2 reads SMNVEV (reference sequence). CDR3 nucleotide sequence: TGTGCCAGCAGTCACCAACAGGGGTTGAATGAAAAACTGTTTTTT. Amino acids: CASSHQQGLNEKLFF.

The chain combines TRBV5-1 with TRBJ2-7, with D possibly TRBD1 on 6 matching bases. V lost 3 bases and J lost 6, with 16 bases in between. This CDR3 has 14 amino acids. CDR1 is SGHRS and CDR2 is YFSETQ in the germline V gene. The CDR3 DNA reads TGCGCCAGCAGCTCCCGGGACACCGCCCGCGAGCAGTACTTC. Its protein is CASSSRDTAREQYF.

This clone came up a few times. V is TRBV13 and J is TRBJ2-5; D is unresolved. CDR1 is PRHDT and CDR2 is FYEKMQ in the germline V gene (reference sequence). Trimming shortened V by 1 base and J by 1 base, and 4 bases separated the two germline ends. CDR3 length: 13 residues. CDR3 protein: CASSLVGQETQYF. The CDR3 DNA reads as TGTGCCAGCAGCTTAGTTGGCCAAGAGACCCAGTACTTC.

V gene TRBV2 combines with J gene TRBJ2-2, with 8 bases aligning to TRBD2. The CDR3 has 14 amino acids. Looked up from germline, CDR1 is SNHLY and CDR2 is FYNNEI. Unmatched junction bases numbered 1, after V lost 6 bases and J lost 1 base. CDR3 sequence reads: CASRLAVNTGELFF. Written as DNA, the CDR3 is TGTGCCAGCAGACTAGCGGTGAACACCGGGGAGCTGTTTTTT.

J is TRBJ1-1 and V is TRBV5-5, with D perhaps TRBD1 (5 bases). The CDR3 runs 14 residues. Trimming left V 5 bases short and J 4 bases short, with 15 bases between. Germline V gene data show CDR1 as SGHKS and CDR2 as YYEKEE (reference sequence). CDR3 sequence (DNA): TGTGCCAGCAGACCACAGGTCGTGGGCACTGAAGCTTTCTTT. This encodes CASRPQVVGTEAFF. The full variable domain, with the rest looked up from reference TRBV5-5 and TRBJ1-1, is DAGVTQSPTHLIKTRGQQVTLRCSPISGHKSVSWYQQVLGQGPQFIFQYYEKEERGRGNFPDRFSARQFPNYSSELNVNALLLGDSALYLCASRPQVVGTEAFFGQGTRLTVV.

The count of this clone is one. This chain joins TRBV19 and TRBJ2-2; 13 bases align to TRBD2. There are 13 residues in the CDR3. The junction had 4 bases not matched to a gene; V was cut back by 10 bases and J by 8 bases. CDR1 is LNHDA, CDR2 SQIVND, per germline (reference sequence). The CDR3 here is CATRTSGRGELFF. In nucleotides, the CDR3 is TGTGCCACCCGGACTAGCGGGAGAGGGGAGCTGTTTTTT.

V gene TRBV28 combines with J gene TRBJ1-3, with TRBD1 matching 7 bases. Germline V gene sequence: CDR1 MDHEN, CDR2 SYDVKM. CDR3 length: 14 residues. V was clipped by 3 bases and J by 2 bases; unmatched bases: 1. CDR3 residues: CASSFDRAGNTIYF. DNA for the CDR3: TGTGCCAGCAGTTTCGACAGGGCTGGAAACACCATATATTTT. Full variable domain (outside the CDR3, taken from reference TRBV28 and TRBJ1-3): DVKVTQSSRYLVKRTGEKVFLECVQDMDHENMFWYRQDPGLGLRLIYFSYDVKMKEKGDIPEGYSVSREKKERFSLILESASTNQTSMYLCASSFDRAGNTIYFGEGSWLTVV.

This clone came up a few times. V is TRBV18 and J is TRBJ2-2; D possibly corresponds to TRBD1 (5 bases). The CDR3 covers 18 residues. The V end was cut by 3 bases, the J end by 1 base, with 18 bases between. Germline lookup yields CDR1 KGHSH and CDR2 LQKENI. CDR3 sequence: CASSPPPVTDKNTGELFF. The CDR3 bases are TGTGCCAGCTCACCTCCCCCTGTGACAGATAAGAACACCGGGGAGCTGTTTTTT.

The V call is TRBV6-1, the J call TRBJ1-4; weak D call: TRBD1 (5 bases). V lost 7 bases, J lost 3 bases, and 15 bases lay in between. Germline-derived CDR1 and CDR2 are MNHNS and SASEGT. The CDR3 is 15 residues long. The CDR3: CASTVGDAANEKLFF. The DNA for the CDR3 is TGTGCCAGCACGGTGGGGGATGCGGCTAATGAAAAACTGTTTTTT.

The chain is built from TRBV7-9 and TRBJ1-5; weak D call: TRBD1 (5 bases). The ends were cut back, 1 base at V and 0 bases at J, with 10 bases in the middle. Germline CDR1 reads SEHNR; CDR2 reads FQNEAQ (reference sequence). The CDR3 spans 16 residues. CDR3 amino acids: CASSLGGTPSNQPQHF. CDR3 bases: TGTGCCAGCAGCTTAGGAGGGACGCCTAGCAATCAGCCCCAGCATTTT.